What follows are 21 T cell receptor beta chains derived from one specimen sequenced in a study of tumor and adjacent non-tumor tissue in lung cancer. This sample's RNA came from whole unsorted tissue. TCRbeta libraries were built with three rounds of nested PCR, modified from ARM-PCR. TCRdb re-called the multiplex PCR reads with MiXCR, one entry per CDR3 protein. The sample has 85,000 to 100,000 distinct CDR3 sequences, less than 80% seen once. Sequencing used lung tumor tissue. All receptors derive from a man aged 55-75 years with non-small cell lung cancer.

A remark on this clonotype: This may be a read error: a much more frequent sequence differs by one nucleotide. CDR3 protein: CASSMTGTGNEQFF. The CDR3 DNA is TGCGCCAGCAGCATGACCGGGACAGGGAATGAGCAGTTCTTC. This rearrangement joins TRBV4-3 to TRBJ2-1; 9 nucleotides align to TRBD1. The J segment lost 7 bases and the V segment lost 5 bases, leaving 6 bases of the junction unmatched. Germline V lookup: CDR1 LGHNA, CDR2 YSLEER. The CDR3 has 14 amino acids.

This clonotype is medium-sized (0.01 to 0.1%) within its sample. J is TRBJ2-2 and V is TRBV29-1, with D uncertain. V was clipped by 7 bases and J by 1 base, with 10 bases between them. Looked up from germline, CDR1 is SQVTM and CDR2 is ANQGSEA. The CDR3 is 13 amino acids. DNA for the CDR3: TGCAGCGCTAATACTCTGAACACCGGGGAGCTGTTTTTT. It translates to CSANTLNTGELFF.

The genes are TRBV5-4 and TRBJ2-5, with 7 nucleotides matching TRBD2. From germline, CDR1 is SGHNT and CDR2 YYREEE (reference sequence). The CDR3 loop spans 14 amino acids. V was pared by 2 bases and J by 7 bases, with 8 bases of the junction left unmatched. CDR3 loop: CASSLALAEVTQYF. CDR3 DNA sequence: TGTGCCAGCAGCTTAGCTCTAGCGGAAGTGACCCAGTACTTC.

Turning to this clonotype: Compared with germline, one end of the junction differs, possibly owing to a read error. V gene TRBV12-3 or TRBV12-4 combines with J gene TRBJ2-5; unclear D gene. CDR3 size: 16 residues. The CDR3 DNA follows: TGTGCCAGCACAAAAAGGGCAACGGAAGTCCAAGAAACCCAGTACTTC. This sequence encodes CASTKRATEVQETQYF.

In the case of this clonotype: A clone one base away is much larger, so this may be a read error. The chain employs TRBV18 and TRBJ1-1, with a possible D match to TRBD1 (6 bases). Looked up from germline, CDR1 is KGHSH and CDR2 is LQKENI. CDR3 length: 16 amino acids. The CDR3 spells CVSSPRQSRGHTEAFF. The CDR3 nucleotides are TGTGTCAGCTCACCCCGGCAGTCCCGGGGGCACACTGAAGCTTTCTTT.

For this clonotype: It may be a read error: a sequence one base away is much more abundant. This chain connects TRBV19 to TRBJ2-1, with D tentatively TRBD2 (5 bases). Germline CDR1 is LNHDA and CDR2 is SQIVND (reference sequence). Trimming took off 4 bases at V and 8 bases at J, with 18 bases between the two ends. The CDR3 has 15 residues. CDR3 in DNA: TGTGCCAGTAGTACCTCTCGGACTGAGTACGATGAGCAGTTCTTC. The encoded protein is CASSTSRTEYDEQFF.

The rearrangement joins TRBV2 to TRBJ1-2; D is perhaps TRBD1 (5 bases). V lost 7 bases to trimming and J lost 6 bases, with 9 bases between them. This CDR3 region has 11 residues. Germline CDR1 is SNHLY and CDR2 is FYNNEI. The CDR3 reads CASTQGDGYTF. CDR3 coding DNA: TGTGCCAGCACGCAGGGAGATGGCTACACCTTC.

A note on this clonotype: This could be a read error, since a much larger clone is one nucleotide away. The chain carries TRBV5-1 and TRBJ2-1; TRBD2 matches 10 bases. There are 15 residues in the CDR3. Germline CDR1 reads SGHRS; CDR2 reads YFSETQ. This CDR3 reads CASSFTSGNYSEQFF. DNA of the CDR3: TGCGCCAGCAGCTTCACTAGCGGGAATTACAGTGAGCAGTTCTTC.

On this clonotype: Lacking the conserved final phenylalanine or tryptophan, this CDR3 likely reflects a read error. The chain recombines TRBV11-1 with TRBJ2-7; D is undetermined. The V gene's germline CDR1 is SGHAT and CDR2 FQDESV (reference sequence). This CDR3 comprises 13 residues. CDR3 sequence: CTSSLPGGYEQYL. The CDR3 DNA is TGCACCAGCAGCCTACCCGGCGGCTACGAGCAGTACCTC.

To note about this clonotype: The junction and the germline gene differ at one end; a read error may be behind it. This chain links TRBV11-2 with TRBJ2-2; D remains ambiguous. CDR1 and CDR2 (germline): SGHAT, FQNNGV. The CDR3 loop spans 14 amino acids. DNA for the CDR3: TGTGTCAGCAGCTTAGATATCGTAGCAGGGGAGCTGTTTTTT. Its translation is CVSSLDIVAGELFF.

On this clonotype itself: A junction end diverges from the germline sequence, so it may reflect a read error. V is TRBV6-5 and J is TRBJ2-1; D could derive from TRBD1 or TRBD2 (5 bases each). Germline lookup yields CDR1 MNHEY and CDR2 SVGAGI. The CDR3 covers 15 residues. As DNA, the CDR3 is TGTGCCAGCAAACATCAGGGACCTTCGAAAGTGGAGCAATTCTTC. As protein: CASKHQGPSKVEQFF.

This chain uses TRBV20-1 with TRBJ2-7; TRBD1 might be the D (6 bases). The germline V gene has CDR1 DFQATT and CDR2 SNEGSKA (reference sequence). Trimming cost V 0 bases and J 13 bases, with 22 bases left between them. CDR3 size: 14 residues. The CDR3 DNA reads TGCAGTGCTAGAGAAGCACAGGGTCTCGGAGAACATTACTTC. This gives the protein CSAREAQGLGEHYF.

As regards this clonotype: The CDR3 carries no conserved terminal phenylalanine or tryptophan, so it likely arises from a read error. The V gene is TRBV4-1, the J gene TRBJ1-1; D unclear. Germline V gives CDR1 MGHRA, CDR2 YSYEKL. The CDR3 is 13 amino acids. The CDR3 sequence is CASSQASNTEAFS. CDR3 in DNA: TGTGCCAGTAGCCAAGCTAGCAACACTGAAGCTTTCTCT.

This clonotype has at least ten counts. This rearrangement joins TRBV12-3 or TRBV12-4 to TRBJ2-7, with 7 bases aligning to TRBD1. Unmatched junction bases numbered 9, after V lost 5 bases and J lost 2 bases. The CDR3 has 15 residues. The CDR3 spells CASSRINTGAYEQYF. Here the CDR3 DNA reads TGTGCCAGCAGTCGGATAAATACAGGGGCCTACGAGCAGTACTTC.

This clonotype has at least ten counts. The chain uses TRBV29-1 and TRBJ1-2; tentatively, D is TRBD1 (5 bases). The CDR3 length is 15 residues. The ends were cut back, 3 bases at V and 4 bases at J, with 18 bases in the middle. Germline assignment: CDR1 SQVTM and CDR2 ANQGSEA. CDR3 region: CSVDGAQTVGYGYTF. The DNA of the CDR3 is TGCAGCGTTGATGGAGCCCAGACAGTAGGCTATGGCTACACCTTC.

Comment on this clonotype: At one boundary the junction diverges from the germline segment, which might be a read error. J is TRBJ2-7 and V is TRBV4-1, with a weak D call TRBD2 (7 bases). This CDR3 has 14 amino acids. The germline CDR1 and CDR2 sequences are MGHRA and YSYEKL. The DNA of the CDR3 is TGCGCCAGCAGTCATGGACGGGGGGCAGAAGAGCAGTATTTC. It yields the protein CASSHGRGAEEQYF.

With respect to this clonotype: This may stem from a read error, because a much larger clone lies one nucleotide away. This sequence joins TRBV30 and TRBJ2-1; TRBD1 matches at 10 bases. Looked up from germline, CDR1 is GTSNPN and CDR2 is SVGIG (reference sequence). This CDR3 spans 12 amino acids. V was clipped by 7 bases and J by 12 bases; unmatched bases: 9. The CDR3, as DNA: TGTGCCTTCCCACAGGGGACAGGGGTGCAGTTCTTC. Protein product: CAFPQGTGVQFF. The whole variable domain, remainder taken from reference TRBV30 and TRBJ2-1, is SQTIHQWPATLVQPVGSPLSLECTVEGTSNPNLYWYRQAAGRGLQLLFYSVGIGQISSEVPQNLSASRPQDRQFILSSKKLLLSDSGFYLCAFPQGTGVQFFGPGTRLTVL.

In its sample, this clonotype was seen a few times. The CDR3 carries no conserved terminal phenylalanine or tryptophan, so it likely arises from a read error. The chain has TRBV11-2 and TRBJ2-1; D may be TRBD2 (6 bases). Germline V gives CDR1 SGHAT, CDR2 FQNNGV. The CDR3 is made up of 15 amino acids. As DNA, the CDR3 is TGTACCAGTAGCCCGCACCGGGGGATGAGGGATGAGCAGTTCTTA. It yields the protein CTSSPHRGMRDEQFL.

Details on this clonotype: The junction departs from germline at one end; a sequencing error may be responsible. The chain combines TRBV29-1 with TRBJ2-1, with TRBD2 matching 11 bases. This CDR3 has 14 residues. Germline CDR1 reads SQVTM; CDR2 reads ANQGSEA. The CDR3 sequence is CSAGLAGSYNKHFF. The CDR3 DNA reads as TGCAGCGCTGGACTAGCGGGTTCCTATAATAAGCATTTCTTC.

This clonotype was detected only once. Germline and junction disagree at one end, which may indicate a read error. CDR3 sequence reads: CASSSRGGNQPQHF. The CDR3 region has the DNA TGTGCCAGCAGTTCCAGGGGCGGCAACCAGCCCCAGCATTTT. The rearrangement links TRBV6-5 to TRBJ1-5; tentatively, D is TRBD1 (6 bases). Germline V gives CDR1 MNHEY, CDR2 SVGAGI. The CDR3 length is 14 residues.

Only one count was recorded for this clonotype. The junction departs from germline at one end; a sequencing error may be responsible. V and J are TRBV20-1 and TRBJ2-5; 7 bases fit TRBD1. CDR3 length: 17 amino acids. Germline CDR1 reads DFQATT; CDR2 reads SNEGSKA (reference sequence). The CDR3 spells CSVRNLSSGTVEETQYF. CDR3 nucleotide sequence: TGCAGTGTTAGAAATCTAAGTTCCGGGACAGTGGAAGAGACCCAGTACTTC.